Listed below are T cell receptor beta chains from one sample, sequenced in a study of blood T cell repertoires in COVID-19. Repertoires were generated with immunoSEQ multiplex PCR, while TCRdb's copy carries only in-frame clones and drops some. The table shows roughly 260,000 clones, with about 87% occurring only once. The source material was PBMCs or T cells enriched from blood (not recorded which). The origin of the receptors is a woman in her thirties with acute COVID-19. CDR3s include the opening cysteine and the closing phenylalanine or tryptophan. Each record gives: V gene, J gene, D gene, CDR3 protein. A D gene is named only where the DNA matches it firmly.

TRBV3-1/TRBV3-2,TRBJ2-5,TRBD1,CASSPPGQLGETQYF
TRBV19,TRBJ1-1,.,CASSMGEGNTEAFF
TRBV27,TRBJ1-6,TRBD1,CASSRTGGLSYNSPLHF
TRBV7-8,TRBJ2-7,TRBD1,CASSLNRGTYEQYF
TRBV19,TRBJ1-1,TRBD1,CASSTYKTGVGEAFF
TRBV30,TRBJ1-5,.,CAWSHQGSGPQHF
TRBV7-9,TRBJ2-2,.,CASRAGLANTGELFF
TRBV19,TRBJ1-6,.,CASSEGWLNSPLHF
TRBV18,TRBJ1-1,TRBD1,CASSPTTGVRNAEAFF
TRBV18,TRBJ1-1,TRBD1,CASSGQGVGTEAFF
TRBV7-9,TRBJ2-5,TRBD2,CASSLGLAGAYQETQYF
TRBV6-4,TRBJ2-1,TRBD2,CASTRGAHEQFF
TRBV5-6,TRBJ2-5,.,CASSLSLEEETQYF
TRBV20-1,TRBJ1-1,.,CSAPGERAFF
TRBV9,TRBJ2-5,TRBD2,CASSLTGGPEETQYF
TRBV6-5,TRBJ1-2,.,CASKAGSNYGYTF
TRBV18,TRBJ2-1,.,CASSDLGGDEQFF
TRBV6-6,TRBJ2-5,TRBD2,CASSQTMPGLAGGGQETQYF
TRBV11-2,TRBJ1-4,.,CASSVGGTNEKLFF
TRBV29-1,TRBJ2-3,TRBD2,CSDTTSGGADTQYF
TRBV11-2,TRBJ2-1,.,CASSLAAGEQFF
TRBV7-9,TRBJ1-2,.,CASSLSLANYGYTF
TRBV29-1,TRBJ2-7,TRBD2,CSVVPYVAGGATVGVEQYF
TRBV5-1,TRBJ1-1,TRBD1,CASSWTGDNTEAFF
TRBV5-1,TRBJ2-7,TRBD1,CASSLGQGPWSEQYF
TRBV7-9,TRBJ2-7,TRBD2,CASSNRLAGLYEQYF
TRBV2,TRBJ1-2,.,CASTPSTYSLYGYTF
TRBV19,TRBJ1-1,TRBD1,CASSWTGYTEAFF
TRBV11-2,TRBJ2-7,TRBD1,CASSHGQGTYEQYF